This TCR beta chain is drawn from a study of identical twins. Study findings and constraints: When twins shared out-of-frame alpha sequences, those sequences had excess low generation probability.

A word on this clonotype: Its antigen is currently unknown.

V was pared by 11 bases and J by 10 bases, with 10 bases of the junction left unmatched. The CDR3 totals 12 residues. Per the germline V gene, CDR1 is ENHRY and CDR2 is SYGVKD. TCRdb independently ran MiXCR on the 5' RACE reads; one entry per CDR3 protein. The sample has some 760,000 distinct CDR3 sequences; about 20% are singletons. These same data were also listed under a study on T cells expressing NK-cell markers. This second study says: The TCR beta repertoires were obtained from sorted CD3+CD56+NKG2C+, CD3+CD56+NKG2C- and CD3+CD56-NKG2C+ T cells. A few of the donors also had these clonotypes leading their CD3+CD56-NKG2C+ fraction.

The chain joins TRBV10-3 to TRBJ2-1, with 8 nucleotides matching TRBD1. The sequenced material came from PBMCs. The sequence came from a young woman in good health. CDR3: CAASGQVREQFF. CDR3 in DNA: TGTGCCGCGTCGGGACAGGTACGGGAGCAGTTCTTC.